This T cell receptor (beta chain) was identified during a study of shared clonotypes between healthy human individuals. The wider study: Aged between 18 and 49, the donors were two women and three men.

Each sample came from a Caucasian adult donor living in Nashville, Tennessee. CDR3 length: 15 residues. CDR1 SGDLS and CDR2 YYNGEE come from the germline V gene. V lost 4 bases and J 7 bases, leaving 21 bases between the germline ends. Study findings and constraints: When compared with the clonotypes that were shared by all four sorted-subset donors, the non-shared clonotypes turned out to have lower generation probabilities.

A remark on this clone: Its antigen is not known.

Every subset had its genomic DNA shared out evenly among several immunoSEQ plates. Using immunoSEQ multiplex PCR, the repertoire was profiled, and TCRdb retains in-frame clones only, with some absent. The sample yields about 1.5 million clones, around 97% seen once. The sample was naive CD4+ T cells sorted from blood. Subset reported: CD45RA+ positively selected. The chain employs TRBV9 and TRBJ2-7, with D unresolved. This TCR derives from a man aged 30 to 39 in good health. CDR3 DNA: TGTGCCAGCAGCCCCAGGATTGGGCCCGAGAATGAGCAGTACTTC. Encoded protein: CASSPRIGPENEQYF.